The clone carrying this T cell receptor beta chain was counted ten times or more. Its specificity is not known. This entry comes from a study of neurological immune-mediated disorders. General study results and limits: A possible signature was seen in one related-CDR3 cluster, into which phylogenetic grouping placed the repertoires of 18 of 34 multiple sclerosis patients. The absence of shared CDR3 amino acid sequences among expanded clones across subjects suggests private repertoires in all groups.

5'RACE with 10-nucleotide random UMIs generated the cDNA. TCRdb redid the calling of the 5' RACE reads with MiXCR, one entry per CDR3 protein. The sample has about 120,000 distinct CDR3 sequences; roughly 3.4% are singletons. The germline gives CDR1 SQVTM, CDR2 ANQGSEA. The ends were cut back, 8 bases at V and 4 bases at J, with 9 bases in the middle. The CDR3 has 11 residues. This clonotype was sampled from a woman aged 25 to 39 with multiple sclerosis. The chain carries TRBV29-1 and TRBJ2-1; D not resolved. The specimen was PBMCs. CDR3: CSLGLYNEQFF. For the CDR3, the DNA is TGCAGCCTCGGATTGTACAATGAGCAGTTCTTC.